The sequence of this T cell receptor beta chain was determined in a study of cytomegalovirus exposure and HLA in healthy donors. The PCR had 60 Vbeta and 13 Jbeta primers. Generated by immunoSEQ multiplex PCR, the TCRdb table keeps only in-frame clones and is missing some. The sample carries roughly 130,000 clones, about 80% recorded once. Germline V gene lookup returns CDR1 SEHNR and CDR2 FQNEAQ (reference sequence). The V end lost 3 bases, the J end lost 9 bases, and 9 bases lay between the germline ends. The CDR3 is 12 amino acids. The sample taken for sequencing was PBMCs. The receptor was derived from a man aged 25-45 years in good health and CMV-seronegative. The gene calls are TRBV7-9 and TRBJ1-5; no reliable D call. CDR3 region: CASSFGETPQHF. CDR3 nucleotide sequence: TGTGCCAGCAGCTTCGGGGAAACGCCCCAGCATTTT. Combining the CDR3 with reference TRBV7-9 and TRBJ1-5 gives the whole variable domain DTGVSQNPRHKITKRGQNVTFRCDPISEHNRLYWYRQTLGQGPEFLTYFQNEAQLEKSRLLSDRFSAERPKGSFSTLEIQRTEQGDSAMYLCASSFGETPQHFGDGTRLSIL.